This TCR beta chain was documented in a study of CD8+ T cells in alopecia areata. Study as a whole: For treated patients, severity scores reflected the percentage of scalp area affected.

V lost 0 bases and J 8 bases, leaving 16 bases between the germline ends. Germline V gene sequence: CDR1 WNHNN, CDR2 SYGVQD (reference sequence). This CDR3 comprises 15 residues. Points on this clone: Its antigen is as yet unknown.

The treatment is: oral pan-JAK inhibitor, 5-10 mg twice daily. The study team obtained lesional scalp punch biopsies and peripheral blood from alopecia areata patients. Findings and limits, study-wide: There were many expanded lesional clones persisting in scalp and blood during tofacitinib. Patients shared TCRs less clearly than mice did, possibly for HLA-related reasons.

Reverse transcribed after extraction, RNA yielded cDNA as the sequencing template. Assay: immunoSEQ multiplex PCR; the TCRdb copy retains only in-frame clones and omits some. In the table there are about 210,000 clones, 50% to 60% of which are singletons. This chain links TRBV10-1 with TRBJ2-5; D may correspond to TRBD1 or TRBD2 (5 bases each). This sequence was found in a human donor with alopecia areata. The material sequenced was CD4+ T cells sorted from blood, taken at week 4, from a patient treated with tofacitinib. CDR3 DNA sequence: TGCGCCAGCAGTGAGTCCGGGGACCCCGGTGACACCCAGTACTTC. Translated, it gives CASSESGDPGDTQYF.